This entry concerns a single TCR beta chain. Its antigen is as yet unknown. TCRdb recomputed calls from the RT-PCR reads with MiXCR, one row per CDR3 protein. The table includes 650,000 to 700,000 distinct CDR3 sequences, around 14% detected once. The data are from a study of response to subunit inactivated influenza vaccine. Whole-study findings and limits: Authors suggested each seasonal influenza vaccination recruits few new T cells.

This TCR derives from a man between 50 and 59 years old who received an inactivated influenza vaccine. The starting material was PBMCs from blood, obtained about 11 days after vaccination.

The CDR3 spells CASSLMAGAGNEQYF. The CDR3 DNA follows: TGCGCCAGCAGCTTGATGGCGGGAGCCGGCAATGAGCAGTACTTC. This chain connects TRBV5-1 to TRBJ2-1; 7 bases line up with TRBD2. The DNA end lines up better with TRBJ2-7; the J call may be wrong. This CDR3 spans 15 amino acids. CDR1 is SGHRS, CDR2 YFSETQ, per germline.